This TCR beta chain was obtained from a study of T cell repertoires in cytomegalovirus infection (dated by TCRdb to about 2019). For the study in its entirety: Donor HLA type was relevant to the analysis, as public TCR beta signatures indicated carriage of CMV infection together with the matching HLA type. Results and caveats for the whole study, not just this receptor: In both this cohort and an independent cohort of over 350 donors, the cumulative frequency of public TCR beta family members distinguished carriers of CMV infection plus the relevant HLA type. The ex vivo response was dominated by HLA-C-restricted CMV-specific TCR beta clonotypes, and the single most frequent clonotype in two of eight donors was supplied by these HLA-C-restricted clonotypes.

TCRdb lists the instrument as Illumina HiSeq 1500. The public reads were reprocessed in TCRdb via fastp at Q25 and MiXCR, keeping in-frame beta chains. Identical CDR3 protein sequences are pooled into one entry, listed with their most common genes and DNA. The sample includes 200,000 to 300,000 distinct CDR3 sequences, with roughly 9.1% observed a single time. The top ten clones comprise about 15% of the sample. The junction shows trimming of 5 bases on V and 8 bases on J, plus 17 bases between the germline ends. Spanning cysteine to phenylalanine, the CDR3 consists of 14 amino acids. CDR3 DNA only is kept here, 42 bases in frame from base 1. This clonotype was counted at least ten times. Its binding antigen is unknown. No per-base quality is available; no much larger clone lies one base away.

Sequencing used PBMCs. The chain is made from TRBV12-3 or TRBV12-4 and TRBJ2-3, and TRBD2 may be the D gene, going by 5 matching bases. The clonotype originates from a human donor in good health (CMV status not recorded). Some clones in this sample may be carry-over from other donors' samples. CDR3 reads: CASSPPVLAPTQYF. The DNA sequence is TGTGCCAGCAGTCCCCCCGTGTTAGCGCCTACGCAGTATTTT.